The 2 T cell receptor beta chains reported below all come from one sample, sequenced in a study of cytomegalovirus exposure and HLA in healthy donors. The PCR employed 60 Vbeta primers together with 13 Jbeta primers. The assay was immunoSEQ multiplex PCR, and TCRdb's table has in-frame clones only and misses some. The listing contains tens of thousands of clones. The sample comprised PBMCs. These receptors were obtained from a woman aged 40 to 55 in good health and CMV-seropositive.

This chain joins TRBV27 and TRBJ2-7; a possible D gene is TRBD1 (5 bases). Germline V gene data show CDR1 as MNHEY and CDR2 as SMNVEV (reference sequence). V was clipped by 4 bases and J by 2 bases, with 9 bases between them. The CDR3 has 13 amino acids. The CDR3: CASSSQGPYEQYF. The CDR3 region has the DNA TGTGCCAGCAGTTCCCAGGGCCCCTACGAGCAGTACTTC.

The genes are TRBV18 and TRBJ2-1; TRBD2 might be the D (5 bases). V was shortened by 1 base and J by 6 bases, with 10 bases between the two germline ends. There are 14 residues in the CDR3. CDR1 and CDR2 (germline): KGHSH, LQKENI. The CDR3: CASSPLLDFNEQFF. The CDR3 region has the DNA TGTGCCAGCTCACCACTGTTGGACTTCAATGAGCAGTTCTTC. Filled out from reference TRBV18 and TRBJ2-1, the complete variable domain reads NAGVMQNPRHLVRRRGQEARLRCSPMKGHSHVYWYRQLPEEGLKFMVYLQKENIIDESGMPKERFSAEFPKEGPSILRIQQVVRGDSAAYFCASSPLLDFNEQFFGPGTRLTVL.